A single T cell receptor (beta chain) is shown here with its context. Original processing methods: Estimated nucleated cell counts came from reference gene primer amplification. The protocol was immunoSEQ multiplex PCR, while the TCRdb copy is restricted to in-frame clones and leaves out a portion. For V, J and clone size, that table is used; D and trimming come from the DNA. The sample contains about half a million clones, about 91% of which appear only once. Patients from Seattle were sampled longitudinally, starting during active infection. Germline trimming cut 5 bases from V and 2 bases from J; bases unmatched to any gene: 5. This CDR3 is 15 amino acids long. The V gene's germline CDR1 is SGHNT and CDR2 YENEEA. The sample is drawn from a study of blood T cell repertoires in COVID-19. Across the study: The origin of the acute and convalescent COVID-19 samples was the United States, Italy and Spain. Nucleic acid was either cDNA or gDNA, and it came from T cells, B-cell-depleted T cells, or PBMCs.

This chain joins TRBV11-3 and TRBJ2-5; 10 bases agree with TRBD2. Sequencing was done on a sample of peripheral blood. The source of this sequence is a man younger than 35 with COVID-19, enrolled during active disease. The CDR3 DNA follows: TGTGCCAGCAGCCGTTCTAGCGGGGGTCAAGAGACCCAGTACTTC. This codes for CASSRSSGGQETQYF.